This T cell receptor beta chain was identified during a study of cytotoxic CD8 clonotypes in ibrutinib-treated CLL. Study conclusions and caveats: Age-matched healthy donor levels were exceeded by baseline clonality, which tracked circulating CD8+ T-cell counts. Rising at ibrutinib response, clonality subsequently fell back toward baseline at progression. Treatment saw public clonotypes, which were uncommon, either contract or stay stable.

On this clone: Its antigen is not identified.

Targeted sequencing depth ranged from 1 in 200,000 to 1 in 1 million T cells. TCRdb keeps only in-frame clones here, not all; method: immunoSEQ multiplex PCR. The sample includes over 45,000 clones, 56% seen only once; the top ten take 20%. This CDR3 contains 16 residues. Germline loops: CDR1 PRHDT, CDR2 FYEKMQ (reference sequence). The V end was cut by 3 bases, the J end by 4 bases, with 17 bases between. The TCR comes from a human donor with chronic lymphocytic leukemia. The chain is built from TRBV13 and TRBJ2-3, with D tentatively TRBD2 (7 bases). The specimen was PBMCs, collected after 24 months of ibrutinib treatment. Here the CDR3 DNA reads TGTGCCAGCAGCTTTGGTGGGGGGGCGGTCGCAGATACGCAGTATTTT. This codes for CASSFGGGAVADTQYF.